The clone carrying this T cell receptor (beta chain) appeared a few times. Its antigen is undetermined. Each CDR3 protein gets one entry after TCRdb re-called the 5' RACE reads with MiXCR. The table records approximately 340,000 distinct CDR3 sequences, 8.7% of them present only once. This record belongs to a study of T cells after yellow fever vaccination. Regarding the study as a whole: Researchers report a weaker secondary response that nonetheless peaked faster, day 5 versus 15.

CDR3 length: 11 residues. CDR1 MNHEY and CDR2 SMNVEV come from the germline V gene (reference sequence). Trimming took off 6 bases at V and 7 bases at J, with 7 bases between the two ends. The chain employs TRBV27 and TRBJ1-5; no clear D gene. The input for sequencing was PBMCs, taken on the day of the first yellow fever vaccination. This receptor was taken from a man between 18 and 35 years old who received the YFV17D yellow fever vaccine. This CDR3 is CASSRLQPQHF. CDR3 nucleotides: TGTGCCAGCAGCCGCCTACAGCCCCAGCATTTT.